The sequence of this T cell receptor (beta chain) was determined in a study of blood T cell repertoires in COVID-19 (dated by TCRdb to the early 2020s). Looking at the study overall: The collaborator samples originated in the United States, Italy and Spain and spanned the acute and convalescent phases of COVID-19. The prospective study material was composed of cDNA or gDNA derived from T cells, B-cell-depleted T cells, or PBMCs. Deeply sampled blood TCRbeta repertoires from subjects exposed to, actively infected with, or recovered from COVID-19 were included in the dataset. A freely available public database, intended as a resource for researchers studying the immune response to SARS-CoV-2, is where the repertoires were released. The samples were drawn from two sources: the first 160 participants of the ongoing ImmuneRACE study, and over 1,000 subjects contributed by 6 global collaborators. Nearly every sample came with metadata listing a de-identified subject ID, COVID-19 status, age in years and sex. Where available, HLA class I and class II types were obtained from metadata supplied by the sample provider rather than from assay-based typing. Results the study describes overall, beyond this receptor: How much clinical and demographic metadata was included differed by source and by participant, and the metadata was provided uncurated.

TCRbeta CDR3 regions were amplified from genomic DNA by means of the immunoSEQ Assay, a bias-controlled multiplex PCR. In the authors' own workflow: Nucleated cell counts per sample were estimated from amplification of reference gene primers within the assay. To quantify the absolute abundance of each unique TCRbeta CDR3 rearrangement, sequence reads were collapsed and filtered. Productive Simpson clonality was computed per sample as the square root of Simpson's diversity index over productive rearrangements. What TCRdb holds here is the immuneACCESS table cut down to in-frame rearrangements. Part of the clones is not present; checked against another copy, under half of the missing clones reflect an unresolved V gene, and the others are unexplained. V and J calls and clone size are copied from that table; D and trimming were computed from the DNA. A total of 130,000 or so clones appear in this sample, around 88% of them only once. In total, the top ten clones hold 1.5% to 1.7% of the sample.

Trimming takes 6 bases off V and 9 bases off J; junction bases not matched to a gene: 6. CDR1 SNHLY and CDR2 FYNNEI are derived from the germline V gene. The CDR3 goes from the cysteine to the phenylalanine over 14 residues. Here the CDR3 DNA is all that survives: 42 bases in frame from base 1. Each collaborating institution followed its own protocols to collect whole blood in K2EDTA tubes. For TCRbeta analysis, collaborator samples were shipped as frozen whole blood, as isolated PBMCs, or as DNA extracted from either sample type. As concerns this clone: The antigen it recognizes is unknown. Within one base of it there is no much larger clone, and no base qualities were kept.

The chain joins TRBV2 to TRBJ2-3, with TRBD2 identical over 13 junction bases. This sequence originates from a woman aged 60-75 years with acute or convalescent COVID-19. The specimen sequenced was peripheral blood. CDR3 loop: CASSSGTSGVTQYF. The nucleotides read TGTGCCAGCAGCTCCGGGACTAGCGGGGTGACGCAGTATTTT.